This T cell receptor beta chain came from a study of cytomegalovirus exposure and HLA in healthy donors. The PCR used 60 Vbeta and 13 Jbeta primers. Assay: immunoSEQ multiplex PCR; the TCRdb copy retains only in-frame clones and omits some. Of approximately 160,000 clones listed, approximately 77% are singletons. The CDR3 runs to 14 residues. Per germline, CDR1 SEHNR and CDR2 FQNEAQ (reference sequence). About this clone: One junction end disagrees with the germline gene, perhaps due to a read error.

The source is a male donor in good health and CMV-seronegative. The sample was PBMCs. V usage is TRBV7-9 and J usage is TRBJ1-1; D is perhaps TRBD1 (5 bases). CDR3 sequence reads: CSSSPTGVNTEAFF. CDR3 in DNA: TGTTCCAGCAGCCCAACAGGAGTAAACACTGAAGCTTTCTTT. Drawing the rest from reference TRBV7-9 and TRBJ1-1, the complete variable domain is DTGVSQNPRHKITKRGQNVTFRCDPISEHNRLYWYRQTLGQGPEFLTYFQNEAQLEKSRLLSDRFSAERPKGSFSTLEIQRTEQGDSAMYLCSSSPTGVNTEAFFGQGTRLTVV.